This TCR beta chain was profiled in a study of T cell responses to AZD1222 COVID-19 vaccine. Pooled together were second doses at about 4 or about 12 weeks. Libraries were prepared by immunoSEQ multiplex PCR; TCRdb keeps only in-frame clonotypes and omits some of them. The sample comprises roughly 120,000 clones, more than 80% of which are singletons, and approximately 4.4% rests with the top ten. The TCR was taken from an adult who received the AZD1222 COVID-19 vaccine. Specimen: peripheral blood, collected 28 days after the second AZD1222 dose.

DNA of the CDR3: TGTGCCAGTAATTGGGACAGTAGAACCGGGAACACTGAAGCTTTCTTT. Translating it yields CASNWDSRTGNTEAFF. This chain uses TRBV19 with TRBJ1-1; 7 bases agree with TRBD1. Germline assignment: CDR1 LNHDA and CDR2 SQIVND (reference sequence). Trimming took 7 bases from V and 1 from J; bases not matched to a gene: 12. This CDR3 spans 16 amino acids.